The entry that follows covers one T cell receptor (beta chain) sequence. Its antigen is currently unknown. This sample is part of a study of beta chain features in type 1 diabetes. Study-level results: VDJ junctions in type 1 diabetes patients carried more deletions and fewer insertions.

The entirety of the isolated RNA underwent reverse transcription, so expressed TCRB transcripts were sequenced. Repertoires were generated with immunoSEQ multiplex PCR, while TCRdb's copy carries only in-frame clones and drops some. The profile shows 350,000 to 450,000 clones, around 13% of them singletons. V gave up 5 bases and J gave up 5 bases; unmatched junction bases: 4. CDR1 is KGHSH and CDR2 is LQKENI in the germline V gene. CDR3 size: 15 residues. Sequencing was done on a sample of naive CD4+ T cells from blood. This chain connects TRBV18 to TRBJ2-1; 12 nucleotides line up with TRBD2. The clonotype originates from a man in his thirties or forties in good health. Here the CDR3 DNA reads TGTGCCAGCTCAGCGACTAGCGGGGGAAACAATGAGCAGTTCTTC. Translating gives CASSATSGGNNEQFF.